Following are 5 T cell receptor beta chains from one sample sequenced in a study of OX40 agonist ivuxolimab in advanced cancers. This table comes from immunoSEQ multiplex PCR, and its TCRdb copy is limited to in-frame clones, with some not included. The sample records 72,000 or so clones, 80% to 90% being singletons. Source: CD4+ or CD8+ T cells sorted from blood, taken in a trial of the OX40 agonist ivuxolimab. The receptors originated from an adult with an advanced solid tumor such as melanoma, head and neck, liver or kidney cancer.

This rearrangement joins TRBV4-3 to TRBJ1-2; D is uncertain. The CDR3 is 15 amino acids. Trimming took 0 bases from V and 6 from J, leaving 14 bases between them. Germline V gene data show CDR1 as LGHNA and CDR2 as YSLEER. CDR3 sequence: CASSQETLLGHGYTF. The CDR3 nucleotides read TGCGCCAGCAGCCAAGAGACGCTTCTCGGGCATGGCTACACCTTC.

V is TRBV30 and J is TRBJ1-2; TRBD1 aligns across 7 bases. Germline CDR1 is GTSNPN and CDR2 is SVGIG (reference sequence). The length of the CDR3 is 13 residues. Trimming cost V 7 bases and J 8 bases; bases outside gene matches: 13. CDR3 DNA: TGTGCCTCGGCGGGAGGACAGGTGGGCGGCTACACCTTC. It translates to CASAGGQVGGYTF.

This chain connects TRBV25-1 to TRBJ1-2, with TRBD1 matching 8 bases. V was clipped by 6 bases and J by 5 bases; unmatched bases: 5. The CDR3 spans 13 residues. Germline-derived CDR1 and CDR2 are MGHDK and SYGVNS. The DNA for the CDR3 is TGTGCCAGCAGGACAGGGGATGGGTATGGCTACACCTTC. As protein: CASRTGDGYGYTF.

The rearrangement links TRBV5-4 to TRBJ1-6; 7 bases fit TRBD1. The germline CDR1 and CDR2 sequences are SGHNT and YYREEE (reference sequence). Trimming took 4 bases from V and 7 from J; bases not matched to a gene: 8. CDR3 length equals 15 residues. The CDR3 bases are TGTGCCAGCAGCACCACCGGGACAGCCAATTCACCCCTCCACTTT. Its translation is CASSTTGTANSPLHF. Combining the CDR3 with reference TRBV5-4 and TRBJ1-6 gives the whole variable domain ETGVTQSPTHLIKTRGQQVTLRCSSQSGHNTVSWYQQALGQGPQFIFQYYREEENGRGNFPPRFSGLQFPNYSSELNVNALELDDSALYLCASSTTGTANSPLHFGNGTRLTVT.

With regard to this clone: Within the sample, other DNA sequences also encode this same CDR3. The gene calls are TRBV5-1 and TRBJ1-1; no clear D. CDR3 length: 14 amino acids. Germline CDR1 is SGHRS and CDR2 is YFSETQ. Trimming removed 2 bases from V and 4 bases from J, with 12 bases in between. The CDR3 loop is CASSFAGEGTEAFF. In DNA, the CDR3 is TGCGCCAGCAGCTTCGCCGGTGAGGGCACTGAAGCTTTCTTT.